Included here is one T cell receptor beta chain sequence, with context. This entry is derived from a study of T cell responses to AZD1222 COVID-19 vaccine. The method was immunoSEQ multiplex PCR; TCRdb's version includes in-frame clones alone and lacks a portion of them. Of 95,000 to 100,000 clones listed, approximately 88% are singletons. Germline V gene sequence: CDR1 WSHSY, CDR2 SAAADI. The V segment lost 5 bases and the J segment 3 bases; nucleotides outside the gene matches: 7. CDR3 size: 16 residues. The rearrangement links TRBV10-2 to TRBJ2-3, with 11 positions matching TRBD2. The sequences come from peripheral blood, collected 28 days after the second AZD1222 dose. The TCR sequence derives from an adult who received the AZD1222 COVID-19 vaccine. CDR3 nucleotide sequence: TGCGCCAGCAGTTTTACTAGCGGGGGTGGGACAGATACGCAGTATTTT. Protein product: CASSFTSGGGTDTQYF.